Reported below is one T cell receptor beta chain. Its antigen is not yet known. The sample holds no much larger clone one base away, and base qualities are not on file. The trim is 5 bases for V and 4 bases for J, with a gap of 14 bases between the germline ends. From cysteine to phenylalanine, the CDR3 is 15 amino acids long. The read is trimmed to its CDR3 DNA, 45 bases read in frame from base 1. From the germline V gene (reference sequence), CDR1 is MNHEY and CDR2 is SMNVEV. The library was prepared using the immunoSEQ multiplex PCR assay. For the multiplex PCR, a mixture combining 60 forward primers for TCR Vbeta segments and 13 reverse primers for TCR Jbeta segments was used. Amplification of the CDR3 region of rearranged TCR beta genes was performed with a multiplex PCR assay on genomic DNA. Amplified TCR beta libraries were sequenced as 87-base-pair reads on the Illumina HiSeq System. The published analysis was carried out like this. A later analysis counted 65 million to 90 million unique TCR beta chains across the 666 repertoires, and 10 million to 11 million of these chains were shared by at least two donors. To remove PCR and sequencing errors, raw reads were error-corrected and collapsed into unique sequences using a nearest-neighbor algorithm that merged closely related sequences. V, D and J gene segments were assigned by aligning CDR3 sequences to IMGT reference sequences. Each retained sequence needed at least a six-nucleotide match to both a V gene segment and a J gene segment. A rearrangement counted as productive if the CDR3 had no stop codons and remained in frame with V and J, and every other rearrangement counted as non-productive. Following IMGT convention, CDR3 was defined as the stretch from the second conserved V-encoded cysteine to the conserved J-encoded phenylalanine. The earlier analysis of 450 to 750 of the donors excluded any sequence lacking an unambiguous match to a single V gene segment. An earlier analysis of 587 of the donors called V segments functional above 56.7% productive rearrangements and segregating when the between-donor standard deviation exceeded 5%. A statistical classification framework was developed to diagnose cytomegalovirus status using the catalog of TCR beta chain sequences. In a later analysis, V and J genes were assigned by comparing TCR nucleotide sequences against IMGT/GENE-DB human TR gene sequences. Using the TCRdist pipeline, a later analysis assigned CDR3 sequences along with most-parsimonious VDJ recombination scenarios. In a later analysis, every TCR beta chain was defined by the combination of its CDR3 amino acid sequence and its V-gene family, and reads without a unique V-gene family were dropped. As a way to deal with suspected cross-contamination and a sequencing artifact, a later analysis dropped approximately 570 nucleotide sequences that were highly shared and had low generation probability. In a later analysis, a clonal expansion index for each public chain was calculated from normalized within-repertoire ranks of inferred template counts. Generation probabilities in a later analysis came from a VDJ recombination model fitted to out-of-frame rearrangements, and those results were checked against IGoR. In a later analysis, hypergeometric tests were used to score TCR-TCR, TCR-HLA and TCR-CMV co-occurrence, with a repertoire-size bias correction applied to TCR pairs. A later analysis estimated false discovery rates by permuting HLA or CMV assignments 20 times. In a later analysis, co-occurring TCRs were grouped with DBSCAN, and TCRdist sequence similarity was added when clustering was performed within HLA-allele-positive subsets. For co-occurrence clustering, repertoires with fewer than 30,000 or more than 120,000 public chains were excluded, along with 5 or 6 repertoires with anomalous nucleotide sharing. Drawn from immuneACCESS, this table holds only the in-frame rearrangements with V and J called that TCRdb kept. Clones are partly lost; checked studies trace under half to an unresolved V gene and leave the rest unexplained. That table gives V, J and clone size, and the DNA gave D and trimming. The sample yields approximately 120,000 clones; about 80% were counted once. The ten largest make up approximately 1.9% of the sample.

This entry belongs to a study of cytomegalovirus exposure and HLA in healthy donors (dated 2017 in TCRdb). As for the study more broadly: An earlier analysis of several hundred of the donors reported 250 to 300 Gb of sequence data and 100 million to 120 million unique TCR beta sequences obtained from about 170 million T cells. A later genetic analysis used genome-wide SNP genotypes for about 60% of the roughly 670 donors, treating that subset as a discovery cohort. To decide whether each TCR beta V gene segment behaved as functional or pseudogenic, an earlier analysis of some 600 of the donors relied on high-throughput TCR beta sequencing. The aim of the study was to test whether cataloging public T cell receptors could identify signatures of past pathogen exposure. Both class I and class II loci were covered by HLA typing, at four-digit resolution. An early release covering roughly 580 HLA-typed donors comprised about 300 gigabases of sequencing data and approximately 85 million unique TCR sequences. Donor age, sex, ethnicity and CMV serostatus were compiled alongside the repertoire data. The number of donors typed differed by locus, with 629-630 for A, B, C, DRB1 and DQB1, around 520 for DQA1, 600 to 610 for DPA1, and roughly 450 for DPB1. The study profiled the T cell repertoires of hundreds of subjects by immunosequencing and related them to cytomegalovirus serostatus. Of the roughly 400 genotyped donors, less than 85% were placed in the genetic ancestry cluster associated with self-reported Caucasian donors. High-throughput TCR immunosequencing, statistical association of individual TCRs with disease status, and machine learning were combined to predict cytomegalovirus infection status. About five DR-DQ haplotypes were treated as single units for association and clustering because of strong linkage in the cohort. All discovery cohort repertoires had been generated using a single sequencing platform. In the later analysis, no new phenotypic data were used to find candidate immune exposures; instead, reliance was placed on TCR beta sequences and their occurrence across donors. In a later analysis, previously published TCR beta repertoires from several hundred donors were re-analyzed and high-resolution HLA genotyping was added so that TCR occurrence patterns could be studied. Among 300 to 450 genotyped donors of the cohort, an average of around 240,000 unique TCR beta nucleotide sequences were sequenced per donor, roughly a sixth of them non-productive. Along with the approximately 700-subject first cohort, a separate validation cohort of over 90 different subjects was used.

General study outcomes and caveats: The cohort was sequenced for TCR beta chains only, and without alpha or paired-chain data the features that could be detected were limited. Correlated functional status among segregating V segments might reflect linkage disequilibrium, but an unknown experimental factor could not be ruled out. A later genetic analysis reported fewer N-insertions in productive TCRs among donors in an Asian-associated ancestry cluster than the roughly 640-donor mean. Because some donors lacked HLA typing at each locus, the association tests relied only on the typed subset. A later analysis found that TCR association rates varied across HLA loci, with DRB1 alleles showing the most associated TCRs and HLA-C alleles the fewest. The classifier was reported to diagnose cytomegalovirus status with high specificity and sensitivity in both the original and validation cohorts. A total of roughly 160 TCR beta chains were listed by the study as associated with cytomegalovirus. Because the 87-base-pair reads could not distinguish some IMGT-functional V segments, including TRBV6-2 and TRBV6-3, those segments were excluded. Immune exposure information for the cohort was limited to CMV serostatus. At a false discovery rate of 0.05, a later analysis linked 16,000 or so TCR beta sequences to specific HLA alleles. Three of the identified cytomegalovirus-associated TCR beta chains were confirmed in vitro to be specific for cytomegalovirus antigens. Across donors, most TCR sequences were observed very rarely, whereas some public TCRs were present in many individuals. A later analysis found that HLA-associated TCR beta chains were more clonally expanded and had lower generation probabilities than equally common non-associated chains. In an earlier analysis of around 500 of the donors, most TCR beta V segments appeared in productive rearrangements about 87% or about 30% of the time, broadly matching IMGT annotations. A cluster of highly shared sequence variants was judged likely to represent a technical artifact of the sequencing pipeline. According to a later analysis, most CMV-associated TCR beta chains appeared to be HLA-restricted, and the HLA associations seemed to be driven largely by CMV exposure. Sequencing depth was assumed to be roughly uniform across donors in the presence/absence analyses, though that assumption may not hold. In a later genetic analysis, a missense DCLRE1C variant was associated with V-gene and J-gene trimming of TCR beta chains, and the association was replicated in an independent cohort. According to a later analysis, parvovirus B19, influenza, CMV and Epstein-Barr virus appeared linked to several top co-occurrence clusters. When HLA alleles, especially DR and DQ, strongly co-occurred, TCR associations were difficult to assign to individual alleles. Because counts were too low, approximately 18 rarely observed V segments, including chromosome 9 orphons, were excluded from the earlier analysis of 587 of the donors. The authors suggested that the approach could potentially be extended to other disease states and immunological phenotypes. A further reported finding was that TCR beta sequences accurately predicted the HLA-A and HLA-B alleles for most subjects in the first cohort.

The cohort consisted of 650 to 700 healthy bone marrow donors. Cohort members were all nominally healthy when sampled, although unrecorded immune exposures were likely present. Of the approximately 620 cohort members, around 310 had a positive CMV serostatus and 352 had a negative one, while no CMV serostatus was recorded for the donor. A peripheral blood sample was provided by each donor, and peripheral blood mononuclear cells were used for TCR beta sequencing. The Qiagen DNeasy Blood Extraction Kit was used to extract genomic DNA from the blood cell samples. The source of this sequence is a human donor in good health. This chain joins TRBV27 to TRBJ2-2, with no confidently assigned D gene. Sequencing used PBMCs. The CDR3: CASSPPLSSTGELFF. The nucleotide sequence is TGTGCCAGCAGTCCTCCACTTAGCAGCACCGGGGAGCTGTTTTTT.